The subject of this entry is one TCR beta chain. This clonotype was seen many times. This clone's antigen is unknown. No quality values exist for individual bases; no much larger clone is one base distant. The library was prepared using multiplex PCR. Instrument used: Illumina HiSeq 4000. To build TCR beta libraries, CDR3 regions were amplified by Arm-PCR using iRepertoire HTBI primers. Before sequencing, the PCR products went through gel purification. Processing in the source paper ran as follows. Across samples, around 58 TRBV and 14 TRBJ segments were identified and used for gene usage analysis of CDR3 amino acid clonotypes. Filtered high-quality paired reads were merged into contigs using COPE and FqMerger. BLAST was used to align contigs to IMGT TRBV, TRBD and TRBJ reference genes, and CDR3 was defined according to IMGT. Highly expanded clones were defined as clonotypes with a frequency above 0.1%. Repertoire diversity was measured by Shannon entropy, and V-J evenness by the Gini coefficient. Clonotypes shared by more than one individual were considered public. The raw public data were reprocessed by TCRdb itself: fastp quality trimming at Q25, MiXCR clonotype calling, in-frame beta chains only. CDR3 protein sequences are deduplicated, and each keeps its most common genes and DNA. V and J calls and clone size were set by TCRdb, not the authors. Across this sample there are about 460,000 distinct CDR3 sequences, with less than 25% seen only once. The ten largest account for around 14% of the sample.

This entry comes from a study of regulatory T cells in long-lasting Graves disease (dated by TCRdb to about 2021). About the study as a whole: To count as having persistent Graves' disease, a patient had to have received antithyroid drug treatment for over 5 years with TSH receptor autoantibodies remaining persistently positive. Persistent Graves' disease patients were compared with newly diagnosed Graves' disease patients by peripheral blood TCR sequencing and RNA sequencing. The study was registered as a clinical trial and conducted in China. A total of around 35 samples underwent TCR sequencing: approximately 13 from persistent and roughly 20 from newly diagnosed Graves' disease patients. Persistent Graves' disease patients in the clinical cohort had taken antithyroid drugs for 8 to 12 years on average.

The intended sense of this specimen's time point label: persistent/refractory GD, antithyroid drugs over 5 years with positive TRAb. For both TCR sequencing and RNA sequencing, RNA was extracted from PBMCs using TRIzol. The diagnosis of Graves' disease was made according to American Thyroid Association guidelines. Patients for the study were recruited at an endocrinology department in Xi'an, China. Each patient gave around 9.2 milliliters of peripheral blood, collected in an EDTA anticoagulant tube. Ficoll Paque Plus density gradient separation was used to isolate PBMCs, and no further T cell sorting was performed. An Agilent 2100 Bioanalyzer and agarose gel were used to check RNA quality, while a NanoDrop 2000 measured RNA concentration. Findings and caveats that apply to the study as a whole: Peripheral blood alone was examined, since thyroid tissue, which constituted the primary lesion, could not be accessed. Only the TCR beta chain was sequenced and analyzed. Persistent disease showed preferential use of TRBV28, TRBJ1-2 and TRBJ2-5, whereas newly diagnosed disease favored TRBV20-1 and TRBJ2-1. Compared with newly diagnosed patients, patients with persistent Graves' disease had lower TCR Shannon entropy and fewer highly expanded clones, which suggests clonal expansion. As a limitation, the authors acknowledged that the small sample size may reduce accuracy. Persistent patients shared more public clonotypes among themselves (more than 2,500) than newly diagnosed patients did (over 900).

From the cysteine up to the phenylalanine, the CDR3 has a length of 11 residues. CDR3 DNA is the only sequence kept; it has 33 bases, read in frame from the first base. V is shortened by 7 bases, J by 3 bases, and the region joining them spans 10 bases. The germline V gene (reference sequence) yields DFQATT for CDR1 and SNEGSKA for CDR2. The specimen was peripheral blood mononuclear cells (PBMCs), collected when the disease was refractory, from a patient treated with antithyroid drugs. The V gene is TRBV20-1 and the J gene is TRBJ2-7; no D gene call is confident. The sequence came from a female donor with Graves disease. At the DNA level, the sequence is TGCAGTGTTGGTGGAGTCTACGAGCAGTACTTC. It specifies CSVGGVYEQYF.